This TCR beta chain was identified in a study of cytomegalovirus exposure and HLA in healthy donors. General study findings and limits: Researchers catalogued approximately 160 TCR beta chains as cytomegalovirus-associated.

The PCR ran on 60 Vbeta and 13 Jbeta primers. Generated by immunoSEQ multiplex PCR, the TCRdb table keeps only in-frame clones and is missing some. Of around 260,000 clones detected, around 80% appear once; the ten largest clones hold about 0.3%. Of note for this clone: Antigen unknown.

The source of this sequence is a girl aged 2 to 10 in good health and CMV-seronegative. What was sequenced was PBMCs.

The CDR3 coding sequence is TGTGCCTGGAGAGGAGCGGGACCCAAAAACATTCAGTACTTC. This codes for CAWRGAGPKNIQYF. This chain links TRBV30 with TRBJ2-4; the match to TRBD2 covers 7 bases. Germline CDR1 reads GTSNPN; CDR2 reads SVGIG (reference sequence). The V segment lost 3 bases and the J segment 2 bases; nucleotides outside the gene matches: 4. The CDR3 consists of 14 residues.